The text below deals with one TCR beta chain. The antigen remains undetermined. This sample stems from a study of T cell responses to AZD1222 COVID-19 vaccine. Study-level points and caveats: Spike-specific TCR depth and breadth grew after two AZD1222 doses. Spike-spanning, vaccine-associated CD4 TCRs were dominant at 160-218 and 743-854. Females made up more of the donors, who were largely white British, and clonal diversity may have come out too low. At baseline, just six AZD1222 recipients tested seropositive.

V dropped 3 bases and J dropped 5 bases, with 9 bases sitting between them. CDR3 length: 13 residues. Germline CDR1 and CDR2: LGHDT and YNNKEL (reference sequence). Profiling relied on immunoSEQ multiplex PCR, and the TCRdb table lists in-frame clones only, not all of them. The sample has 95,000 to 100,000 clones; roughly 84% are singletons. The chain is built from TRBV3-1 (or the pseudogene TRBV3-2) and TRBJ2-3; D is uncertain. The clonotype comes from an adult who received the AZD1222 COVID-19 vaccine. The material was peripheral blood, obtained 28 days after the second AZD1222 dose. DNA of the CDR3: TGTGCCAGCAGCCACCATACCGAAGATACGCAGTATTTT. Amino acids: CASSHHTEDTQYF.